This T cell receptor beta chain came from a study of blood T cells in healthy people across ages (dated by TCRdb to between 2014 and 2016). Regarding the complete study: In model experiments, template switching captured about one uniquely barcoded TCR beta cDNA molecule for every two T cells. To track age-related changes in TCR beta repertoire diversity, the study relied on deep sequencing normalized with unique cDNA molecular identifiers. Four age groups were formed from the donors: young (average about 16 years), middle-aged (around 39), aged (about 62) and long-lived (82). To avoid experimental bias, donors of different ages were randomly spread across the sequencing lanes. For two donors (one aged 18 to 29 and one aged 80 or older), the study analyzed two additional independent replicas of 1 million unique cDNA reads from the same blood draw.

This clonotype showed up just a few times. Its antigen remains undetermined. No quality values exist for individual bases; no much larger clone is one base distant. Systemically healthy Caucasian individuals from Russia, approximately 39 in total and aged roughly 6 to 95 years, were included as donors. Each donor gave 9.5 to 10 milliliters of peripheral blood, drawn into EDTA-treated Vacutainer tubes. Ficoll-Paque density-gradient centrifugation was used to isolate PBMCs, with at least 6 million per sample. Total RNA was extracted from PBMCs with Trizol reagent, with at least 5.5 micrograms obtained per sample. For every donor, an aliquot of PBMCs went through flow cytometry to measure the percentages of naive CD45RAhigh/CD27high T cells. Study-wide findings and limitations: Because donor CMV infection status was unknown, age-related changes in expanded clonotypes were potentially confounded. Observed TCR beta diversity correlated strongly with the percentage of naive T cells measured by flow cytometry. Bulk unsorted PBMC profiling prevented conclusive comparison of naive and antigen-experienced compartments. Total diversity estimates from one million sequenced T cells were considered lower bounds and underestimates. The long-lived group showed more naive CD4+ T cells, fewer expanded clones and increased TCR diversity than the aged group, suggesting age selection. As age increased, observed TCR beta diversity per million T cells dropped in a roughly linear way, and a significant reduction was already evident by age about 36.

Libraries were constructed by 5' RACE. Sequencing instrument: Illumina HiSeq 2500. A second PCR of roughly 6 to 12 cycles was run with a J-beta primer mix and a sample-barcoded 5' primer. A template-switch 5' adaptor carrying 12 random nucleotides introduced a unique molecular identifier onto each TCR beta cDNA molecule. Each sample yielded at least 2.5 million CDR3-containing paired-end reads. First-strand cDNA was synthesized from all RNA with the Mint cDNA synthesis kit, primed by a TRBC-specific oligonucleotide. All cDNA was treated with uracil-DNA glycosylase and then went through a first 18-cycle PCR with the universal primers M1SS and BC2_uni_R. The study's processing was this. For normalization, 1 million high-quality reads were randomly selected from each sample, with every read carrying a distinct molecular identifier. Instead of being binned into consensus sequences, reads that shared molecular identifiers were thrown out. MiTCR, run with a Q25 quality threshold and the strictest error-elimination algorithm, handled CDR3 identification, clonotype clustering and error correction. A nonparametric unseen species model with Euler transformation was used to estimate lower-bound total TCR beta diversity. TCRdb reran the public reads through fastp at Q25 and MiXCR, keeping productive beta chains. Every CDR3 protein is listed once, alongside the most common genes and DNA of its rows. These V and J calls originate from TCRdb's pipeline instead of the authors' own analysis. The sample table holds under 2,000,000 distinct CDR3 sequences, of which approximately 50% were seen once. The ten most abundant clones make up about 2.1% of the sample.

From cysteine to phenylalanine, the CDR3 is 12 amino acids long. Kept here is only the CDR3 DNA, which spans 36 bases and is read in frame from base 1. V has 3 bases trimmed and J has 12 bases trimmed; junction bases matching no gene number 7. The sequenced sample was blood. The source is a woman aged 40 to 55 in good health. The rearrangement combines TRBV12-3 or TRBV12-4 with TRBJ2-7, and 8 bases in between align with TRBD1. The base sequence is TGTGCCAGCAGTTTCCAGGGGGCAAAGCTGTACTTC. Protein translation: CASSFQGAKLYF.